This TCR beta chain derives from a study of blood T cell repertoires in acute mononucleosis (TCRdb year 2020). Broadly, across the study: Convalescent samples, which represented the memory response, were taken 5 to 8 months after the acute presentation. The mean EBV load in blood was roughly 3.8 log10 genome copies per million B cells during acute infection, compared with approximately 2.8 at convalescence. Here is what the overall study found, with its caveats: With only a few donors in the cohort, group averages were based on very few individuals. Only about 10% of unique acute clonotypes persisted into convalescence, yet these made up most of the response; new diverse de novo clonotypes seemingly replaced the rest. Because only a fraction of each donor's blood was analyzed, sampling error might partly account for the low clonotype overlap between the acute and convalescent samples.

Total RNA from at least 9,500 sorted tetramer+ CD8 T cells was reverse transcribed into cDNA for TCR profiling. CDR3 regions were amplified by PCR with primers annealing to V and J regions, adding unique molecular identifiers to track templates. Profiling of the TCRalpha and TCRbeta chains was done on the immunoSEQ platform, including the sequencing and error-correction standards of that platform. The study's own analysis went as follows. Clonal copy numbers were corrected for sequencing and PCR errors, and CDR3s were defined per IMGT conventions. Analysis was restricted to productive rearrangements and was performed with immunoSEQ Analyzer versions 2.0 and 3.0, and gene-pairing frequencies were further processed in Microsoft Excel. V-J pairings were visualized as Circos plots, and CDR3 motifs were found with MEME plus a custom motifSearch program. The probability of generation of TCR sequences was calculated using the OLGA algorithm. Clonotypes seen at both visits were designated persistent, clonotypes seen only acutely were designated nonpersistent, and clonotypes seen only at convalescence were designated de novo. Any amino acid clonotype used by more than one donor was defined as a public TCR. Drawn from immuneACCESS, this table holds only the in-frame rearrangements with V and J called that TCRdb kept. Clones are partly lost; checked studies trace under half to an unresolved V gene and leave the rest unexplained. The V and J calls and clone size are taken from that table; D and trimming were inferred from the DNA. The sample contains thousands of clones, 25% of them found a single time. The ten biggest clones cover around half of the sample.

With regard to this clone: A read error may account for a junction end that differs from germline.

The time point label corresponds to: convalescence about 6 months (5-8 months) after acute presentation (visit 7). Over primary infection, the study followed CD8 T cell responses to two immunodominant EBV epitopes: BRLF1 109 (YVL-BR) and BMLF1 280 (GLC-BM). A positive serum heterophile antibody test together with EBV viral capsid antigen-specific IgM pointed to primary EBV infection. Magnetic positive selection (MACS) was first used to enrich total CD8 T cells from PBMCs. A FACSAria III was used to sort live CD3+ CD8+ tetramer+ cells to a purity above 95%. Cells were sorted with a PE-conjugated tetramer loaded with the BMLF1 280-288 peptide. Directly ex vivo after tetramer sorting, the TCR repertoires of EBV epitope-specific CD8 T cells were deep-sequenced at acute infection and at convalescence. The donors were a few individuals between 18 and 29 years old who had clinical acute infectious mononucleosis and laboratory evidence of primary EBV infection. Heparinized peripheral blood was drawn at clinical presentation with mononucleosis symptoms and was drawn again about 6 months later. PBMCs were isolated by Ficoll-Paque density gradient centrifugation.

This receptor was identified in a woman in her late teens or twenties with infectious mononucleosis caused by EBV. The source material was EBV GLC epitope tetramer+ CD8+ T cells sorted from PBMCs, sampled during convalescence from infectious mononucleosis. Interpreted using the paper, the cell subset or site label stands for: CD8 T cells binding tetramer with EBV BMLF1 280-288 peptide (GLC-BM).

The nucleotide sequence is TGCTGCGTGGGGTCAGGGGGTACTTATGAAAAACTGTTTTTT. The translation is CCVGSGGTYEKLFF. The sequence links TRBV29-1 to TRBJ1-4; the junction holds 7 bases that match TRBD1. The CDR3 covers 14 residues, taking in both the cysteine and the phenylalanine. Only CDR3 DNA is held: 42 bases, read in frame from base 1. Sequences SQVTM (CDR1) and ANQGSEA (CDR2) are obtained from the germline V gene.